This is a list of T cell receptor beta chains from one sample in a study of cytomegalovirus exposure and HLA in healthy donors. Libraries were prepared by immunoSEQ multiplex PCR; TCRdb keeps only in-frame clonotypes and omits some of them. The data contain fewer than 200,000 clones, about 83% of them singletons. The sequencing sample was made of PBMCs. Every receptor here comes from a middle-aged man in good health and CMV-seropositive. Each CDR3 is given with its conserved first and last residue. D genes are given only for firm matches. Rows may omit the clone size; those that give it use once, few, many or a size class.

V gene: TRBV5-1
clone size: -
J gene: TRBJ1-1
D gene: TRBD1
CDR3 protein: CASSLEGARRDTEAFF
CDR3 DNA: TGCGCCAGCAGCTTGGAGGGGGCGCGACGGGACACTGAAGCTTTCTTT

V gene: TRBV5-8
clone size: -
J gene: TRBJ1-4
D gene: -
CDR3 protein: CASSLGQGTTNEKLFF
CDR3 DNA: TGTGCCAGCAGCTTGGGGCAGGGGACAACTAATGAAAAACTGTTTTTT

V gene: TRBV2
clone size: few
J gene: TRBJ2-1
D gene: TRBD2
CDR3 protein: CASGGGTSGNEQFF
CDR3 DNA: TGTGCCAGTGGTGGGGGGACTAGCGGCAATGAGCAGTTCTTC

V gene: TRBV5-1
clone size: -
J gene: TRBJ1-4
D gene: TRBD1
CDR3 protein: CASSYGQGATNEKLFF
CDR3 DNA: TGCGCCAGCAGCTACGGACAGGGGGCAACTAATGAAAAACTGTTTTTT

V gene: TRBV5-1
clone size: -
J gene: TRBJ1-6
D gene: -
CDR3 protein: CASSLAGSNNSPLHF
CDR3 DNA: TGCGCCAGCAGCTTGGCGGGGTCAAATAATTCACCCCTCCACTTT

V gene: TRBV6-1
clone size: -
J gene: TRBJ2-7
D gene: -
CDR3 protein: CASTFGGIYEQYF
CDR3 DNA: TGTGCCAGCACCTTTGGAGGGATCTACGAGCAGTACTTC

V gene: TRBV11-3
clone size: -
J gene: TRBJ2-7
D gene: -
CDR3 protein: CASSLESGYEQYF
CDR3 DNA: TGTGCCAGCAGCTTAGAGTCAGGGTACGAGCAGTACTTC

V gene: TRBV27
clone size: -
J gene: TRBJ1-2
D gene: TRBD1
CDR3 protein: CASSFTGGGYGYTF
CDR3 DNA: TGTGCCAGCAGTTTTACAGGGGGCGGTTATGGCTACACCTTC

V gene: TRBV5-1
clone size: -
J gene: TRBJ2-7
D gene: -
CDR3 protein: CASSLSSAGYEQYF
CDR3 DNA: TGCGCCAGCAGCTTGTCATCGGCGGGCTACGAGCAGTACTTC

V gene: TRBV10-1
clone size: -
J gene: TRBJ2-7
D gene: TRBD2
CDR3 protein: CASSFAGTSEYEQYF
CDR3 DNA: TGCGCCAGCAGTTTCGCCGGGACTAGCGAGTACGAGCAGTACTTC

V gene: TRBV30
clone size: -
J gene: TRBJ1-1
D gene: -
CDR3 protein: CAWSSPPDTEAFF
CDR3 DNA: TGTGCCTGGAGCAGTCCTCCCGACACTGAAGCTTTCTTT

V gene: TRBV9
clone size: -
J gene: TRBJ2-1
D gene: TRBD1
CDR3 protein: CASSISGQRNYNEQFF
CDR3 DNA: TGTGCCAGCAGCATATCGGGACAGAGAAATTACAATGAGCAGTTCTTC

V gene: TRBV7-9
clone size: -
J gene: TRBJ2-1
D gene: -
CDR3 protein: CASSLLVAYNEQFF
CDR3 DNA: TGTGCCAGCAGCTTATTGGTAGCCTACAATGAGCAGTTCTTC

V gene: TRBV27
clone size: -
J gene: TRBJ1-1
D gene: TRBD1
CDR3 protein: CASSPPRGTGNTEAFF
CDR3 DNA: TGTGCCAGCAGCCCTCCTCGTGGGACAGGGAACACTGAAGCTTTCTTT

V gene: TRBV5-6
clone size: -
J gene: TRBJ2-1
D gene: -
CDR3 protein: CASSRGVGPRRQFF
CDR3 DNA: TGTGCCAGCAGCAGGGGCGTCGGGCCTAGAAGGCAGTTCTTC

V gene: TRBV27
clone size: few
J gene: TRBJ2-3
D gene: -
CDR3 protein: CASSPNTDTQYF
CDR3 DNA: TGTGCCAGCAGTCCCAACACAGATACGCAGTATTTT

V gene: TRBV25-1
clone size: -
J gene: TRBJ2-2
D gene: TRBD2
CDR3 protein: CASSEVGGYAGELFF
CDR3 DNA: TGTGCCAGCAGTGAAGTCGGGGGGTATGCCGGGGAGCTGTTTTTT

V gene: TRBV2
clone size: once
J gene: TRBJ1-4
D gene: TRBD1
CDR3 protein: CASNGGQGAYEGLFF
CDR3 DNA: TGTGCCAGCAACGGGGGACAGGGGGCATATGAGGGACTGTTTTTT

V gene: TRBV7-2
clone size: -
J gene: TRBJ1-3
D gene: -
CDR3 protein: CASSPYGNTIYF
CDR3 DNA: TGTGCCAGCAGCCCCTATGGAAACACCATATATTTT

V gene: TRBV19
clone size: -
J gene: TRBJ2-1
D gene: TRBD2
CDR3 protein: CASSVLTSGRRNEQFF
CDR3 DNA: TGTGCCAGTAGTGTCCTGACTAGCGGGAGAAGGAATGAGCAGTTCTTC

V gene: TRBV21-1
clone size: -
J gene: TRBJ2-3
D gene: -
CDR3 protein: CASSWRTSGYTDTQYF
CDR3 DNA: TGTGCCAGCAGCTGGCGGACTAGCGGCTACACAGATACGCAGTATTTT

V gene: TRBV5-1
clone size: -
J gene: TRBJ1-5
D gene: -
CDR3 protein: CASSFGYNQPQHF
CDR3 DNA: TGCGCCAGCAGCTTCGGGTACAATCAGCCCCAGCATTTT

V gene: TRBV5-1
clone size: -
J gene: TRBJ2-1
D gene: TRBD1
CDR3 protein: CASMNRGQIYNEQFF
CDR3 DNA: TGCGCCAGCATGAACAGGGGGCAGATTTACAATGAGCAGTTCTTC